Following are 25 T cell receptor beta chains from one sample sequenced in a study of cytomegalovirus exposure and HLA in healthy donors. The PCR used 60 Vbeta and 13 Jbeta primers. Sequencing was performed with immunoSEQ multiplex PCR; in TCRdb, only in-frame clones are kept and a portion is missing. The table lists more than 150,000 clones, approximately 84% of them singletons, with under 0.4% in the top ten. The specimen was PBMCs. These TCRs come from a boy between 2 and 10 years old in good health and CMV-seronegative.

This rearrangement joins TRBV2 to TRBJ2-2, with D perhaps matching TRBD1 (5 bases). This CDR3 has 16 amino acids. V was cut by 3 bases and J by 0 bases, with 11 bases left in between. The V gene's germline CDR1 is SNHLY and CDR2 FYNNEI. The CDR3 loop is CASSDPDSTNTGELFF. The CDR3 coding sequence is TGTGCCAGCAGTGACCCCGACAGCACGAACACCGGGGAGCTGTTTTTT.

This chain uses TRBV11-1 with TRBJ2-1; 7 nucleotides align to TRBD2. Germline V gene sequence: CDR1 SGHAT, CDR2 FQDESV (reference sequence). The CDR3 loop spans 16 amino acids. V lost 1 base to trimming and J lost 7 bases; unmatched junction nucleotides: 10. In DNA form, the CDR3 reads TGTGCCAGCAGCTTAGAAGCGGGACCCCGCGGGAATGAGCAGTTCTTC. Translated, it gives CASSLEAGPRGNEQFF.

In DNA form, the CDR3 reads TGTGCCAGCTCACCAGTGGGGGGTGAGCAGTACTTC. Translation gives CASSPVGGEQYF. The chain employs TRBV18 and TRBJ2-7, with D maybe TRBD2 (6 bases). V was cut by 2 bases and J by 7 bases, with 9 bases left in between. This CDR3 is 12 amino acids long. The germline gives CDR1 KGHSH, CDR2 LQKENI.

This chain uses TRBV27 with TRBJ2-3, with D hard to call. The CDR3 has 14 amino acids. CDR1 is MNHEY, CDR2 SMNVEV, per germline (reference sequence). Trimming shortened V by 5 bases and J by 5 bases, and 14 bases separated the two germline ends. The DNA for the CDR3 is TGTGCCAGCAGTCCCCGCGGCTCCAGAGATACGCAGTATTTT. Its translation is CASSPRGSRDTQYF.

V gene TRBV7-6 combines with J gene TRBJ1-5; D gene uncertain. The V end lost 3 bases, the J end lost 1 base, and 7 bases lay between the germline ends. The CDR3 extends over 14 amino acids. The germline gives CDR1 SGHVS, CDR2 FNYEAQ. The CDR3 here is CASSLSASNQPQHF. DNA of the CDR3: TGTGCCAGCAGCTTGTCCGCGAGCAATCAGCCCCAGCATTTT.

CDR3 protein: CAIGQGAGEQYF. The CDR3 nucleotides read TGTGCCATTGGACAGGGGGCAGGCGAGCAGTACTTC. This chain connects TRBV10-3 to TRBJ2-7, with 11 bases aligning to TRBD1. Germline trimming cut 9 bases from V and 6 bases from J; bases unmatched to any gene: 4. This CDR3 region has 12 residues. CDR1 ENHRY and CDR2 SYGVKD come from the germline V gene.

The chain joins TRBV13 to TRBJ1-2, with TRBD1 matching over 7 bases. J gave up 5 bases and V 5 bases, and 8 bases lay outside the gene matches. In germline, CDR1 is PRHDT, CDR2 FYEKMQ (reference sequence). The CDR3 totals 14 residues. The CDR3: CASSLRTGVYGYTF. CDR3 DNA: TGTGCCAGCAGCCTGAGGACAGGTGTTTATGGCTACACCTTC.

The chain is built from TRBV4-1 and TRBJ2-1; TRBD2 is a possible D gene (5 bases). V shed 0 bases and J shed 4 bases, with 10 bases lying between them. CDR1 is MGHRA, CDR2 YSYEKL, per germline. This CDR3 has 15 residues. The CDR3 protein is CASSQERREYNEQFF. The CDR3 DNA reads as TGCGCCAGCAGCCAAGAGAGAAGGGAGTACAATGAGCAGTTCTTC.

V and J are TRBV5-4 and TRBJ1-4; D is ambiguous. The V end lost 3 bases, the J end lost 1 base, and 13 bases lay between the germline ends. The V gene's germline CDR1 is SGHNT and CDR2 YYREEE (reference sequence). The CDR3 has 16 amino acids. The CDR3 DNA sequence: TGTGCCAGCAGCTCGAACAGCATCCTAACTAATGAAAAACTGTTTTTT. Translating gives CASSSNSILTNEKLFF.

The chain has TRBV6-1 and TRBJ2-3; no clear D gene. V was pared by 10 bases and J by 2 bases, with 19 bases between. This CDR3 region has 15 residues. Germline loops: CDR1 MNHNS, CDR2 SASEGT. The CDR3 is CATDYAGVSTDTQYF. The CDR3 DNA is TGTGCCACCGATTACGCAGGCGTCTCCACAGATACGCAGTATTTT.

V usage is TRBV4-1 and J usage is TRBJ2-7; TRBD1 aligns across 7 bases. There are 14 residues in the CDR3. The junction had 5 bases not matched to a gene; V was cut back by 1 base and J by 5 bases. CDR1 is MGHRA and CDR2 is YSYEKL in the germline V gene. The CDR3 reads CASSQVAGGDEQYF. DNA for the CDR3: TGCGCCAGCAGCCAAGTTGCAGGGGGAGACGAGCAGTACTTC.

The chain carries TRBV2 and TRBJ2-7, with D perhaps matching TRBD2 (6 bases). From germline, CDR1 is SNHLY and CDR2 FYNNEI. V was cut by 8 bases and J by 3 bases, with 20 bases left in between. This CDR3 has 15 amino acids. Here the CDR3 reads CASEWSRGYGYEQYF. CDR3 sequence (DNA): TGTGCCAGCGAATGGAGCCGGGGGTATGGCTACGAGCAGTACTTC.

The chain is built from TRBV27 and TRBJ1-5; the match to TRBD1 covers 7 bases. Per the germline V gene, CDR1 is MNHEY and CDR2 is SMNVEV (reference sequence). The junction had 2 bases not matched to a gene; V was cut back by 3 bases and J by 3 bases. The CDR3 is made up of 14 amino acids. Here the CDR3 DNA reads TGTGCCAGCAGTTTCAGGGGGTCCAATCAGCCCCAGCATTTT. This translates into CASSFRGSNQPQHF.

This clone was picked up a small number of times. V is TRBV13 and J is TRBJ1-5; perhaps TRBD1 as D (5 bases). The V and J ends lost 5 bases and 3 bases respectively, with 17 bases between them. Germline V gives CDR1 PRHDT, CDR2 FYEKMQ (reference sequence). The CDR3 has 16 amino acids. CDR3 amino acids: CASSLGRGRDNQPQHF. In DNA, the CDR3 is TGTGCCAGCAGCCTGGGGCGGGGAAGGGACAATCAGCCCCAGCATTTT.

V gene TRBV10-3 combines with J gene TRBJ2-2, with 9 bases that match TRBD2. Per the germline V gene, CDR1 is ENHRY and CDR2 is SYGVKD. The CDR3 is 17 amino acids. Trimming removed 8 bases from V and 2 bases from J; junction bases left unmatched: 12. The CDR3 loop reads CAIAGGGREGNTGELFF. The CDR3 region has the DNA TGTGCCATCGCCGGGGGTGGGCGGGAGGGAAACACCGGGGAGCTGTTTTTT.

This clone was detected only a few times. V and J are TRBV27 and TRBJ2-6; D is ambiguous. The length of the CDR3 is 17 residues. CDR1 and CDR2 (germline): MNHEY, SMNVEV (reference sequence). The V end lost 3 bases, the J end lost 2 bases, and 14 bases lay between the germline ends. CDR3 DNA: TGTGCCAGCAGTTTCGTGACACCTCTCCCTGGGGCCAACGTCCTGACTTTC. Protein sequence: CASSFVTPLPGANVLTF. Filled out from reference TRBV27 and TRBJ2-6, the complete variable domain reads EAQVTQNPRYLITVTGKKLTVTCSQNMNHEYMSWYRQDPGLGLRQIYYSMNVEVTDKGDVPEGYKVSRKEKRNFPLILESPSPNQTSLYFCASSFVTPLPGANVLTFGAGSRLTVL.

The chain combines TRBV9 with TRBJ2-3; TRBD2 is a possible D gene (6 bases). Germline CDR1 is SGDLS and CDR2 is YYNGEE. CDR3 length: 16 amino acids. V lost 1 base to trimming and J lost 2 bases, with 14 bases between them. CDR3 amino acids: CASSVSFGTFTDTQYF. The CDR3 bases are TGTGCCAGCAGCGTATCCTTCGGGACTTTCACAGATACGCAGTATTTT.

This chain joins TRBV19 and TRBJ2-3, with D possibly matching TRBD1 (5 bases). The V and J ends lost 7 bases and 0 bases respectively, with 11 bases between them. Per the germline V gene, CDR1 is LNHDA and CDR2 is SQIVND (reference sequence). The CDR3 is made up of 14 amino acids. The DNA for the CDR3 is TGTGCCAGTAACTCAGGGCTTAGCACAGATACGCAGTATTTT. Protein product: CASNSGLSTDTQYF.

The J gene is TRBJ2-5, the V gene TRBV9, with 11 bases lining up with TRBD2. The germline V gene has CDR1 SGDLS and CDR2 YYNGEE. Losses at the gene ends were 0 bases for V and 0 bases for J; bases not matched to a gene: 10. The CDR3 runs to 19 residues. CDR3 DNA: TGTGCCAGCAGCGTAGTAGGCCTAGCGGGAGGACCGGACCAAGAGACCCAGTACTTC. Translated: CASSVVGLAGGPDQETQYF.

This clone has just one count. The chain recombines TRBV2 with TRBJ2-7; TRBD2 aligns across 9 bases. CDR3 length: 14 amino acids. Germline-derived CDR1 and CDR2 are SNHLY and FYNNEI. Germline trimming cut 2 bases from V and 4 bases from J; bases unmatched to any gene: 3. CDR3 residues: CASSETSGWYEQYF. In DNA, the CDR3 is TGTGCCAGCAGTGAAACTAGCGGGTGGTACGAGCAGTACTTC.

The V and J genes are TRBV5-1 and TRBJ1-6, with D perhaps matching TRBD1 (6 bases). Germline-derived CDR1 and CDR2 are SGHRS and YFSETQ. The CDR3 length is 14 residues. V lost 0 bases and J 9 bases, leaving 10 bases between the germline ends. The DNA of the CDR3 is TGCGCCAGCAGCTTGGCAACAGGGCCTTCACCCCTCCACTTT. It codes for CASSLATGPSPLHF.

The CDR3 spells CASSPRAGYRTDTQYF. CDR3 DNA sequence: TGTGCCAGCAGCCCAAGGGCGGGGTATCGCACAGATACGCAGTATTTT. The rearrangement links TRBV5-6 to TRBJ2-3; weak D call: TRBD2 (6 bases). The CDR3 contains 16 residues. Per the germline V gene, CDR1 is SGHDT and CDR2 is YYEEEE. Trimming pared 4 bases from V and 1 base from J, leaving 16 bases between.

The chain links TRBV19 to TRBJ1-1; TRBD1 matches at 7 bases. Germline CDR1 and CDR2: LNHDA and SQIVND (reference sequence). Trimming took 5 bases from V and 0 from J; bases not matched to a gene: 9. The CDR3 consists of 16 residues. CDR3 sequence reads: CASSVHRGLMNTEAFF. The CDR3 bases are TGTGCCAGTAGTGTACACAGGGGACTCATGAACACTGAAGCTTTCTTT.

The V gene is TRBV5-6, the J gene TRBJ2-7, with 11 bases identical to TRBD2. This CDR3 is 14 amino acids long. Germline CDR1 and CDR2: SGHDT and YYEEEE. With 2 bases clipped from V and 2 bases from J, the junction kept 0 bases outside the gene matches. CDR3 loop: CASSLLAGAYEQYF. The CDR3 nucleotides are TGTGCCAGCAGCTTACTAGCGGGGGCCTACGAGCAGTACTTC.

This sequence joins TRBV7-8 and TRBJ2-1, with TRBD2 identical over 7 bases. Per the germline V gene, CDR1 is SGHVS and CDR2 is FQNEAQ. The trim removed 3 bases at V and 3 bases at J, leaving 2 bases unmatched. There are 14 residues in the CDR3. The DNA for the CDR3 is TGTGCCAGCAGCTTCGGACTAGGCTACAATGAGCAGTTCTTC. Protein sequence: CASSFGLGYNEQFF.